This T cell receptor (beta chain) was identified in a study of blood T cell repertoires in COVID-19. This CDR3 contains 15 residues. Trimming removed 4 bases from V and 3 bases from J, with 14 bases in between. Germline values: CDR1 LGHNT, CDR2 FRNRAP. Method: immunoSEQ multiplex PCR; TCRdb's copy keeps in-frame clones and lacks some. Of under 250,000 clones listed, 80% to 90% are singletons. The clonotype was recovered from a woman in her fifties or sixties who had been exposed to COVID-19. The V gene is TRBV12-5, the J gene TRBJ2-3; possibly TRBD2 for D (6 bases). Sequencing was carried out using PBMCs or T cells enriched from blood (not recorded which). CDR3 sequence reads: CASGSPYGGTDTQYF. In nucleotides, the CDR3 is TGTGCTAGTGGTTCCCCCTACGGGGGTACAGATACGCAGTATTTT.